Below are 20 T cell receptor beta chains sequenced from a single sample in a study of cytomegalovirus exposure and HLA in healthy donors. PCR employed 60 Vbeta and 13 Jbeta primers. Some clones are missing from TCRdb's copy, which holds only in-frame ones; the method was immunoSEQ multiplex PCR. The repertoire holds around 110,000 clones, with over 70% as singletons. Sequenced sample: PBMCs. These receptors came from a young woman in good health and CMV-seronegative.

V gene TRBV7-8 combines with J gene TRBJ1-1; D ambiguous. The CDR3 has 15 amino acids. CDR1 SGHVS and CDR2 FQNEAQ come from the germline V gene. The V and J ends lost 3 bases and 4 bases respectively, with 15 bases between them. CDR3 sequence: CASSFDTGWATEAFF. The CDR3 DNA sequence: TGTGCCAGCAGCTTCGATACGGGGTGGGCCACTGAAGCTTTCTTT. The whole variable domain, filled in from reference TRBV7-8 and TRBJ1-1, reads GAGVSQSPRYKVAKRGQDVALRCDPISGHVSLFWYQQALGQGPEFLTYFQNEAQLDKSGLPSDRFFAERPEGSVSTLKIQRTQQEDSAVYLCASSFDTGWATEAFFGQGTRLTVV.

The chain carries TRBV5-1 and TRBJ1-3; no definite D call. This CDR3 has 15 residues. Trimming took 4 bases from V and 3 from J, leaving 14 bases between them. Germline CDR1 is SGHRS and CDR2 is YFSETQ. Here the CDR3 DNA reads TGCGCCAGCAGCCCCTCTCAGGCGGGTGGAAACACCATATATTTT. Its protein is CASSPSQAGGNTIYF.

The rearrangement uses TRBV5-4 and TRBJ1-2; 9 nucleotides align to TRBD1. This CDR3 region has 13 residues. J was trimmed by 8 bases and V by 1 base; bases with no gene match: 3. Germline V gene data show CDR1 as SGHNT and CDR2 as YYREEE (reference sequence). CDR3 region: CASSLTGGFGYTF. In DNA, the CDR3 is TGTGCCAGCAGCTTGACAGGGGGCTTCGGCTACACCTTC.

The chain combines TRBV5-1 with TRBJ2-5; maybe TRBD1 (5 bases). CDR3 size: 13 residues. The V gene lost 3 bases and the J gene lost 4 bases, with 10 bases spanning the gap. Germline V CDR1 and CDR2: SGHRS, YFSETQ. The CDR3, as DNA: TGCGCCAGCAGCTGGGGCCCGAGAGAGACCCAGTACTTC. It translates to CASSWGPRETQYF.

The chain carries TRBV5-1 and TRBJ2-1, with TRBD2 matching 12 bases. J lost 6 bases, V lost 6 bases, and 7 bases had no gene match. The CDR3 is 15 amino acids. From germline, CDR1 is SGHRS and CDR2 YFSETQ. This chain's CDR3 is CASTLLAGGFNEQFF. In DNA form, the CDR3 reads TGCGCCAGCACCCTTCTAGCGGGGGGGTTCAATGAGCAGTTCTTC.

J is TRBJ2-5 and V is TRBV9; the match to TRBD1 covers 7 bases. This CDR3 has 14 residues. V shed 4 bases, J shed 5 bases, and the junction held 8 bases outside the gene matches. The V gene's germline CDR1 is SGDLS and CDR2 YYNGEE. The CDR3 sequence: CASSKSGTAETQYF. The CDR3 DNA follows: TGTGCCAGCAGCAAATCCGGGACAGCTGAGACCCAGTACTTC.

This chain links TRBV6-5 with TRBJ2-1, with a weak D call TRBD1 (6 bases). In germline, CDR1 is MNHEY, CDR2 SVGAGI. CDR3 length: 15 residues. Trimming removed 5 bases from V and 1 base from J, with 12 bases in between. CDR3 sequence: CASSIGQQSYNEQFF. CDR3 nucleotides: TGTGCCAGCAGTATTGGACAGCAATCCTACAATGAGCAGTTCTTC.

The chain links TRBV4-1 to TRBJ1-1, with D possibly matching TRBD1 (6 bases). The V gene's germline CDR1 is MGHRA and CDR2 YSYEKL. V lost 3 bases to trimming and J lost 0 bases, with 14 bases between them. The CDR3 is made up of 16 amino acids. This CDR3 is CASSHSGQTLNTEAFF. The CDR3 region has the DNA TGCGCCAGCAGCCATTCAGGACAGACACTGAACACTGAAGCTTTCTTT.

This clone came up once. The J gene is TRBJ2-7, the V gene TRBV10-3; possible D gene TRBD1, 6 bases. The CDR3 length is 14 residues. Germline CDR1 is ENHRY and CDR2 is SYGVKD. The V gene lost 7 bases and the J gene lost 3 bases, with 16 bases spanning the gap. CDR3 in DNA: TGTGCCATCACCGACGGACAGAGTGGCTACGAGCAGTACTTC. Its translation is CAITDGQSGYEQYF.

The CDR3 coding sequence is TGCGCCAGCAGCCAAGATCTGCTAGCGGGGGGGCATCGTTCAGAGACCCAGTACTTC. It encodes CASSQDLLAGGHRSETQYF. The rearrangement uses TRBV4-1 and TRBJ2-5; 12 bases map to TRBD2. J was trimmed by 4 bases and V by 0 bases; bases with no gene match: 12. CDR3 length: 19 residues. Germline CDR1 reads MGHRA; CDR2 reads YSYEKL.

This clone was observed a few times. V is TRBV6-1 and J is TRBJ1-2, with D possibly being TRBD1 (5 bases). There are 16 residues in the CDR3. The ends were cut back, 0 bases at V and 3 bases at J, with 14 bases in the middle. Germline CDR1 and CDR2: MNHNS and SASEGT. The CDR3 reads CASSEAGAGVDYGYTF. CDR3 DNA: TGTGCCAGCAGTGAAGCGGGAGCGGGGGTCGACTATGGCTACACCTTC.

V usage is TRBV6-5 and J usage is TRBJ1-5; tentatively, D is TRBD1 (5 bases). CDR1 MNHEY and CDR2 SVGAGI come from the germline V gene. There are 14 residues in the CDR3. V gave up 1 base and J gave up 9 bases, with 13 bases separating them. The CDR3 loop reads CASSYFGGFGPQHF. CDR3 nucleotides: TGTGCCAGCAGTTACTTCGGGGGATTTGGGCCCCAGCATTTT.

Here the CDR3 DNA reads TGTGCCTGTTACAGGGGGAGCTCTGGAAACACCATATATTTT. Protein sequence: CACYRGSSGNTIYF. V usage is TRBV30 and J usage is TRBJ1-3; 8 nucleotides line up with TRBD1. Unmatched junction bases numbered 4, after V lost 6 bases and J lost 0 bases. This CDR3 is 14 amino acids long. Germline values: CDR1 GTSNPN, CDR2 SVGIG (reference sequence).

This clone was recorded once. This chain's CDR3 is CASSLRQGQPQHF. CDR3 sequence (DNA): TGTGCCAGCAGCCTGAGACAGGGTCAGCCCCAGCATTTT. The rearrangement links TRBV7-3 to TRBJ1-5, with 7 positions matching TRBD1. The CDR3 spans 13 residues. V lost 5 bases, J lost 6 bases, and 4 bases stayed unmatched. Germline CDR1 reads SGHTA; CDR2 reads FQGTGA.

This clone was detected only once. This chain's CDR3 is CASRLDEASGFSTEAFF. CDR3 bases: TGTGCAAGTCGCTTAGACGAGGCTTCAGGGTTCAGCACTGAAGCTTTCTTT. J is TRBJ1-1 and V is TRBV12-2; the D call of TRBD1 is as the table states it, not checked on the DNA. TRBV12-2 represents a pseudogene. The CDR3 loop spans 17 amino acids.

This chain joins TRBV4-1 and TRBJ2-7; D is perhaps TRBD1 (5 bases). This CDR3 has 17 residues. With 0 bases removed from V and 4 bases from J, the gap between germline ends came to 19 bases. Germline V gene data show CDR1 as MGHRA and CDR2 as YSYEKL. The CDR3: CASSQDRDTGSGYEQYF. For the CDR3, the DNA is TGCGCCAGCAGCCAAGATCGCGACACAGGTTCTGGGTACGAGCAGTACTTC.

The rearrangement joins TRBV5-5 to TRBJ1-4, with D unclear. The CDR3 is 14 amino acids. The V end was cut by 6 bases, the J end by 0 bases, with 9 bases between. Germline V gene lookup returns CDR1 SGHKS and CDR2 YYEKEE (reference sequence). CDR3 DNA sequence: TGTGCCAGCAATTTAATAGCAACTAATGAAAAACTGTTTTTT. Translated, it gives CASNLIATNEKLFF.

The chain carries TRBV30 and TRBJ1-1; D remains unclear. V was clipped by 3 bases and J by 1 base, with 15 bases between them. The CDR3 spans 15 residues. Germline CDR1 is GTSNPN and CDR2 is SVGIG (reference sequence). The CDR3 bases are TGTGCCTGGAGGGCCCGTACGGCGGGGAACACTGAAGCTTTCTTT. Translating gives CAWRARTAGNTEAFF.

The rearrangement links TRBV7-9 to TRBJ1-3; D unresolved. V shed 5 bases and J shed 4 bases, with 12 bases lying between them. The CDR3 spans 14 residues. CDR1 and CDR2 from the germline V gene are SEHNR and FQNEAQ (reference sequence). In DNA, the CDR3 is TGTGCCAGCAGCCGGCCTGGGGAGGGAAACACCATATATTTT. It is translated as CASSRPGEGNTIYF.

The chain couples TRBV6-1 to TRBJ2-7; TRBD1 aligns across 7 bases. Germline loops: CDR1 MNHNS, CDR2 SASEGT. V lost 0 bases and J lost 5; bases outside the gene matches: 4. The CDR3 has 14 amino acids. CDR3 DNA: TGTGCCAGCAGTGAAGCGGACAGGTCCCACGAGCAGTACTTC. Amino acid sequence: CASSEADRSHEQYF.